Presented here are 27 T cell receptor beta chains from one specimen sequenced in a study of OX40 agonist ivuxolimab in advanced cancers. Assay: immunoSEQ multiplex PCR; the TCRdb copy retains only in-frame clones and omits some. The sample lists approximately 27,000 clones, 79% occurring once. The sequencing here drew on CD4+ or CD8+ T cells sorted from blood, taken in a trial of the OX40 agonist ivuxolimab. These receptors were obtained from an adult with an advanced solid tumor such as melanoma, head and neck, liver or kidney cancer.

The CDR3 coding sequence is TGTGCCAGCAGTTACACCCTAGCGGGCGAGCAGTTCTTC. Protein sequence: CASSYTLAGEQFF. The chain employs TRBV6-5 and TRBJ2-1; TRBD2 matches 8 bases. V trimming: 2 bases; J trimming: 10 bases; junction bases outside the gene matches: 4. The CDR3 is 13 amino acids. The germline gives CDR1 MNHEY, CDR2 SVGAGI.

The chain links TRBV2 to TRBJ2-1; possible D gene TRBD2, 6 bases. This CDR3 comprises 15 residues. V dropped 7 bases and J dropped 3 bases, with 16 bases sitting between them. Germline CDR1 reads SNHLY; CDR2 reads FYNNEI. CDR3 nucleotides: TGTGCCAGCACTGAGGGGCGGGGTAACTACAATGAGCAGTTCTTC. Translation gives CASTEGRGNYNEQFF. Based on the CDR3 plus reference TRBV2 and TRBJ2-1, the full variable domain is EPEVTQTPSHQVTQMGQEVILRCVPISNHLYFYWYRQILGQKVEFLVSFYNNEISEKSEIFDDQFSVERPDGSNFTLKIRSTKLEDSAMYFCASTEGRGNYNEQFFGPGTRLTVL.

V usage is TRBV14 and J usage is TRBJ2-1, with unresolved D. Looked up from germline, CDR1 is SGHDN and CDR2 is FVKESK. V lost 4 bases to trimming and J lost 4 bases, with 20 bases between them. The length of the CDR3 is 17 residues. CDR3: CASSPSSLVWLYNEQFF. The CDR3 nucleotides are TGTGCCAGCAGCCCCAGCTCCCTTGTCTGGCTTTACAATGAGCAGTTCTTC.

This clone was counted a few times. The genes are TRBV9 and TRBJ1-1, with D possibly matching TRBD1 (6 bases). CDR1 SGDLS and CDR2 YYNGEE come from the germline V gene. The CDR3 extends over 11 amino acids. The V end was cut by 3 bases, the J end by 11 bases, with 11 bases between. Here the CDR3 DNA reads TGTGCCAGCAGCGGCAGGGGTACGGCTTTCTTT. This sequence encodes CASSGRGTAFF.

The DNA of the CDR3 is TGCAGCGCCAGTAGCGGGGGAGGGGAGCAGTTCTTC. As protein: CSASSGGGEQFF. The rearrangement uses TRBV29-1 and TRBJ2-1, with 9 bases fitting TRBD2. The CDR3 contains 12 residues. V lost 7 bases, J lost 10 bases, and 8 bases stayed unmatched. CDR1 and CDR2 from the germline V gene are SQVTM and ANQGSEA.

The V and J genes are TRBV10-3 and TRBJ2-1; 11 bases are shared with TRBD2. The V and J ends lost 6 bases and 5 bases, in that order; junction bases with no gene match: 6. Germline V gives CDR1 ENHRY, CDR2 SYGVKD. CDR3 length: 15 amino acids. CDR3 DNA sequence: TGTGCCATCAGGGGCATAGCGGGGGGGGACAATGAGCAGTTCTTC. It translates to CAIRGIAGGDNEQFF.

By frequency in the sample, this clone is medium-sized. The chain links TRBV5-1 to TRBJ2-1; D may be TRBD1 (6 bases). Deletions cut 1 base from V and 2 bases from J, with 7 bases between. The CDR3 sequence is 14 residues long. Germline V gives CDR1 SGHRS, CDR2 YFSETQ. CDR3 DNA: TGCGCCAGCAGCTTGTCAGGGGCCTACAATGAGCAGTTCTTC. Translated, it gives CASSLSGAYNEQFF.

The CDR3 region has the DNA TGCGCCAGCAGCTTGCCGGGCAGGGGTGCTGAAGCTTTCTTT. This sequence encodes CASSLPGRGAEAFF. The V gene is TRBV5-1, the J gene TRBJ1-1; possible D gene TRBD1, 6 bases. V shed 1 base and J shed 6 bases, with 13 bases lying between them. The CDR3 has 14 amino acids. Germline CDR1 reads SGHRS; CDR2 reads YFSETQ.

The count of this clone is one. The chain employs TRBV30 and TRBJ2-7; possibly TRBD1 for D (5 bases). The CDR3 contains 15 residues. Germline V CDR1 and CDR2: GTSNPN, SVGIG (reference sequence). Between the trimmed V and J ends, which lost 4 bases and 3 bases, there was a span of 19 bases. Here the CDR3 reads CAWTTAGRGNYEQYF. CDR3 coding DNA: TGTGCCTGGACCACCGCCGGAAGGGGTAACTACGAGCAGTACTTC.

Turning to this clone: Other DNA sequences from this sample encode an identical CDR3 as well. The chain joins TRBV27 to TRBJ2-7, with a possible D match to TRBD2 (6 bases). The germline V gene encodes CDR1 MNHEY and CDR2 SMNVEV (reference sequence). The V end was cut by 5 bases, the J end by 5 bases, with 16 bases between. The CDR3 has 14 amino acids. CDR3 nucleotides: TGTGCCAGCAGTCATTCTGGGGGGAACCACGAGCAGTACTTC. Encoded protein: CASSHSGGNHEQYF.

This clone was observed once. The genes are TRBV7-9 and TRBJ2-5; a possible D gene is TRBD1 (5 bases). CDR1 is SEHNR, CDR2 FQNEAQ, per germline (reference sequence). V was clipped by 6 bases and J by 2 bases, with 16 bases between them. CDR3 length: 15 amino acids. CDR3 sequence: CASRSQGLGQETQYF. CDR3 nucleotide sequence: TGTGCCAGCAGATCTCAGGGCCTCGGGCAAGAGACCCAGTACTTC.

This chain's CDR3 is CASSLAVSGADGYTF. CDR3 nucleotides: TGCGCCAGCAGCTTGGCCGTCTCAGGGGCCGATGGCTACACCTTC. The rearrangement uses TRBV5-1 and TRBJ1-2; maybe TRBD1 (6 bases). Germline V gene lookup returns CDR1 SGHRS and CDR2 YFSETQ. This CDR3 is built from 15 residues. V shed 0 bases and J shed 6 bases, with 15 bases lying between them.

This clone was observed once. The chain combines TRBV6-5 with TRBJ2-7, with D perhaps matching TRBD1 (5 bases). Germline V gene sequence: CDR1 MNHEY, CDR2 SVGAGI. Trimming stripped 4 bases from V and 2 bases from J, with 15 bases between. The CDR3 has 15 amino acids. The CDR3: CASSSAADNPYEQYF. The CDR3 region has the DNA TGTGCCAGCAGTTCGGCTGCGGACAACCCCTACGAGCAGTACTTC.

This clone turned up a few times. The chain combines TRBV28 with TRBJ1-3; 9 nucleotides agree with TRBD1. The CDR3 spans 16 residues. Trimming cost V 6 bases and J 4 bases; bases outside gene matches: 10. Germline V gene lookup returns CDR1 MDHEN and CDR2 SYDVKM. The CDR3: CASSTSGQGLGNTIYF. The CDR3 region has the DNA TGTGCCAGCAGCACGTCCGGACAGGGGCTAGGAAACACCATATATTTT.

Here the CDR3 reads CASSFSMDLAGGGEQYF. The CDR3 nucleotides are TGTGCCAGCAGCTTCTCTATGGATCTAGCGGGGGGCGGCGAGCAGTACTTC. J is TRBJ2-7 and V is TRBV7-9; 11 bases map to TRBD2. Trimming at V came to 3 bases and at J to 6 bases, leaving 13 bases not matched to a gene. CDR1 is SEHNR, CDR2 FQNEAQ, per germline (reference sequence). The CDR3 extends over 17 amino acids.

In DNA form, the CDR3 reads TGTGCCAGCAGCCCCCGGACGGGAAGCTACACCTTC. Translating gives CASSPRTGSYTF. V and J are TRBV11-1 and TRBJ1-2; D unresolved. CDR1 is SGHAT, CDR2 FQDESV, per germline (reference sequence). V was trimmed by 5 bases and J by 9 bases, leaving 13 bases between them. CDR3 length: 12 residues.

The CDR3 bases are TGTGCCAGCAGCCCGCATCCGGTAACCTTTGGCTACACCTTC. It is translated as CASSPHPVTFGYTF. The J gene is TRBJ1-2, the V gene TRBV7-9, with D unclear. Trimming took 5 bases from V and 7 from J, leaving 17 bases between them. CDR3 size: 14 residues. The germline CDR1 and CDR2 sequences are SEHNR and FQNEAQ (reference sequence).

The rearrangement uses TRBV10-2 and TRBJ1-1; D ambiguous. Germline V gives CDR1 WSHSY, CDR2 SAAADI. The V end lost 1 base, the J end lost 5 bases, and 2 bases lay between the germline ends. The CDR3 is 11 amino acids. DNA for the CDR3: TGCGCCAGCAGTGAGTGGACTGAAGCTTTCTTT. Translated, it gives CASSEWTEAFF.

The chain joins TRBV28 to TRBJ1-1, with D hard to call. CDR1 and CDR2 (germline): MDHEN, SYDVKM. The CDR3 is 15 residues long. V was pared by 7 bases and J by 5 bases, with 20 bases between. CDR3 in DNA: TGTGCCAGCACTTCCCAAGGGAGGGTAGGGACTGAAGCTTTCTTT. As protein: CASTSQGRVGTEAFF.

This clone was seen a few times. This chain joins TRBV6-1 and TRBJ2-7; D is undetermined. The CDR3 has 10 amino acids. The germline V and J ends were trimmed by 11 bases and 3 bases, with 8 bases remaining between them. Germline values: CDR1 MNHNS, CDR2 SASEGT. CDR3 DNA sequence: TGTGCCGCTGGGGACTACGAGCAGTACTTC. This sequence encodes CAAGDYEQYF.

The CDR3 bases are TGCGCCAGCAGCTTGGCGTGGACTCCCCCCTACGAGCAGTACTTC. This encodes CASSLAWTPPYEQYF. This chain joins TRBV5-1 and TRBJ2-7; D may be TRBD2 (5 bases). CDR1 and CDR2 from the germline V gene are SGHRS and YFSETQ. V was trimmed by 0 bases and J by 2 bases, leaving 12 bases between them. CDR3 length equals 15 residues.

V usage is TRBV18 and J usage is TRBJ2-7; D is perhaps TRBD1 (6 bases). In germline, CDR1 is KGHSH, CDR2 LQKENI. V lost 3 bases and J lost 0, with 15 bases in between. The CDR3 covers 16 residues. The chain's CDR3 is CASSPFGQGTSYEQYF. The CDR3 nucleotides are TGTGCCAGCTCACCTTTCGGGCAGGGGACCTCCTACGAGCAGTACTTC.

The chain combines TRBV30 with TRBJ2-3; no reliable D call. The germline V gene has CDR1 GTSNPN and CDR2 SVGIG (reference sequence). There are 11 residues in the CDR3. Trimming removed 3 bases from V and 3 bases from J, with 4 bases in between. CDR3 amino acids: CAWSSTDTQYF. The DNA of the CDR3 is TGTGCCTGGAGCTCTACAGATACGCAGTATTTT. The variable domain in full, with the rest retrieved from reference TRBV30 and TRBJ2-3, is SQTIHQWPATLVQPVGSPLSLECTVEGTSNPNLYWYRQAAGRGLQLLFYSVGIGQISSEVPQNLSASRPQDRQFILSSKKLLLSDSGFYLCAWSSTDTQYFGPGTRLTVL.

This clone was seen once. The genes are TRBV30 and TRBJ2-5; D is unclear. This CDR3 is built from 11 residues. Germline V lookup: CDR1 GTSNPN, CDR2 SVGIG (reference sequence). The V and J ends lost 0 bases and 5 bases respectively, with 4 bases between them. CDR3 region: CAWSVLETQYF. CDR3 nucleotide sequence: TGTGCCTGGAGTGTACTTGAGACCCAGTACTTC.

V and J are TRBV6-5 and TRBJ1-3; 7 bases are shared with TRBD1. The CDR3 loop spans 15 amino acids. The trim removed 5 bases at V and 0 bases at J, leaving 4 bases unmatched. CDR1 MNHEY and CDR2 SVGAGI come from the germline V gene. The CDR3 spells CASSAGQHSGNTIYF. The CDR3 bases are TGTGCCAGCAGTGCGGGACAGCACTCTGGAAACACCATATATTTT.

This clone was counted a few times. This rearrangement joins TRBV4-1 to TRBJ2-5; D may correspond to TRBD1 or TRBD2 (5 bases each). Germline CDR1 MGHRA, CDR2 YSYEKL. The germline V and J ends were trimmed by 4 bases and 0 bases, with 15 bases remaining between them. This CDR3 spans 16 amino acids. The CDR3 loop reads CASSPPGRTYQETQYF. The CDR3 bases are TGCGCCAGCAGCCCGCCGGGACGAACGTACCAAGAGACCCAGTACTTC.

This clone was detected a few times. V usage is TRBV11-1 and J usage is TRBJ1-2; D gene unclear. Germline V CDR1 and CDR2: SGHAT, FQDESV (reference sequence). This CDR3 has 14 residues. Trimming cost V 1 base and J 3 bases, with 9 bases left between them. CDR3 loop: CASSLDGFYYGYTF. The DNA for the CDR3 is TGTGCCAGCAGCTTAGACGGATTTTACTATGGCTACACCTTC.